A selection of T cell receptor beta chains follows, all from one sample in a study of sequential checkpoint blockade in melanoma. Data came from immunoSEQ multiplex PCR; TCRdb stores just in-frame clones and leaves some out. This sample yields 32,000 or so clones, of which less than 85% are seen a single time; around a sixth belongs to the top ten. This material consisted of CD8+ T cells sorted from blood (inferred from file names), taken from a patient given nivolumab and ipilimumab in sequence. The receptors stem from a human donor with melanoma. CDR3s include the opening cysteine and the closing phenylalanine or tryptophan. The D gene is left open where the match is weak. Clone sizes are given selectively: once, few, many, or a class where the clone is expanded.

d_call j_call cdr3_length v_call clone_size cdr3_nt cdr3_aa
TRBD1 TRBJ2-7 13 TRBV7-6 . TGTGCCAGCAGCTCCGGGACAGGCTACGAGCAGTACTTC CASSSGTGYEQYF
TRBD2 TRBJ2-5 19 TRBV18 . TGTGCCAGCTCACCAGGACTAAAGCGGGAGGAGGTATTTTGGGAGACCCAGTACTTC CASSPGLKREEVFWETQYF
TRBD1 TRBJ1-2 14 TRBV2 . TGTGCCAGCAGTGTAGCGACAGGGGAGTATGGCTACACCTTC CASSVATGEYGYTF
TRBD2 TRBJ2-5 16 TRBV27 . TGTGCCAGCGCTCCCCCGTTGCGGGAGATCGGCGAGACCCAGTACTTC CASAPPLREIGETQYF
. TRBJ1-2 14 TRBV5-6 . TGTGCCAGCAGCTTTGGAGGGGCTAACTATGGCTACACCTTC CASSFGGANYGYTF
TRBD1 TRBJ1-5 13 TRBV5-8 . TGTGCCAGCGTTGGACAGGGAGTTCAGCCCCAGCATTTT CASVGQGVQPQHF
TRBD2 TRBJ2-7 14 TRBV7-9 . TGTGCCAGCAGCTGGGAGGGGCTAGCGTTCGAGCAGTACTTC CASSWEGLAFEQYF
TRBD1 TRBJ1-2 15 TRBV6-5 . TGTGCCAGCAGTAGCCGGGGCAGGGGGCGAGGTGGCTACACCTTC CASSSRGRGRGGYTF
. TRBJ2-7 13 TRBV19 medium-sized TGTGCCAGTCACGGGACACCATCCTACGAGCAGTACTTC CASHGTPSYEQYF
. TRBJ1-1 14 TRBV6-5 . TGTGCCAGCAGTTCGCCGGGAAACAACACTGAAGCTTTCTTT CASSSPGNNTEAFF
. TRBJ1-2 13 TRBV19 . TGTGCCAGTAGTGCTCCCGGCGGCTATGGCTACACCTTC CASSAPGGYGYTF
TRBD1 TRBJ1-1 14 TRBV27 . TGTGCCAGCAGTTTAAGACAGGGGAACACTGAAGCTTTCTTT CASSLRQGNTEAFF
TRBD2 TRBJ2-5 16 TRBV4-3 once TGCGCCAGCAGCCAATGGGGGCGGGGGGGCCCCGAGACCCAGTACTTC CASSQWGRGGPETQYF
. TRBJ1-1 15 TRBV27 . TGTGCCAGCGGTAGGGGCACTCTCCCGGGCACTGAAGCTTTCTTT CASGRGTLPGTEAFF
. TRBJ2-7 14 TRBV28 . TGTGCCAGCAGTAAAACCGGGAGTAACTACGAGCAGTACTTC CASSKTGSNYEQYF
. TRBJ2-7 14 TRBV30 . TGTGCCTGGAGTGTACTCTCTTTGAGGGACGAGCAGTACTTC CAWSVLSLRDEQYF
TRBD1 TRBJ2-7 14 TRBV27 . TGTGCCAGCAAAACATGGGACAGGGCTTACGAGCAGTACTTC CASKTWDRAYEQYF
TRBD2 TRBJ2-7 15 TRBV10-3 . TGTGCCATCAGTGCATTACTAGCGGGAGGGTACGAGCAGTACTTC CAISALLAGGYEQYF